The clone carrying this T cell receptor (beta chain) was observed many times. The antigen is not known. This specimen comes from a study of tumor-infiltrating lymphocytes in primary liver carcinoma. Study-level information: Tumor lesions were T1-T3 N0M0 and spanned about 4.2 to 10 cm.

The study's findings and limits: Tumor-adjacent and tumor-blood pairs shared a smaller degree of overlap than tumor region pairs.

The study co-extracted DNA and RNA from about 19-30 mg of unsorted bulk tissue. Those sampled were patients whose primary liver carcinoma was treated by surgical resection. Samples came from superior, inferior, lateral poles and tumor centre. The authors made TCR beta cDNA from about 500 ng total RNA with a constant-region primer. Modified slightly, ARM-PCR produced TCR beta libraries over three nested multiplex PCR rounds. TCRdb processed the multiplex PCR reads anew with MiXCR; each CDR3 protein has one entry. This sample has around 78,000 distinct CDR3 sequences, with about two thirds found just once. The TCR originated in a woman aged 55-70 years with primary liver carcinoma and hepatitis B virus infection. Sequenced input: liver tumor tissue from sampling region 4. Subset described: tumor region T4, right-lateral pole.

In nucleotides, the CDR3 is TGCGCCAGCAGCCCGAGCCTAGCGGGAGAAGGCGAGCAGTACTTC. It yields the protein CASSPSLAGEGEQYF. The chain employs TRBV4-1 and TRBJ2-7, with TRBD2 matching over 10 bases. V gave up 4 bases and J gave up 6 bases; unmatched junction bases: 9. Germline V gene data show CDR1 as MGHRA and CDR2 as YSYEKL. This CDR3 comprises 15 residues.